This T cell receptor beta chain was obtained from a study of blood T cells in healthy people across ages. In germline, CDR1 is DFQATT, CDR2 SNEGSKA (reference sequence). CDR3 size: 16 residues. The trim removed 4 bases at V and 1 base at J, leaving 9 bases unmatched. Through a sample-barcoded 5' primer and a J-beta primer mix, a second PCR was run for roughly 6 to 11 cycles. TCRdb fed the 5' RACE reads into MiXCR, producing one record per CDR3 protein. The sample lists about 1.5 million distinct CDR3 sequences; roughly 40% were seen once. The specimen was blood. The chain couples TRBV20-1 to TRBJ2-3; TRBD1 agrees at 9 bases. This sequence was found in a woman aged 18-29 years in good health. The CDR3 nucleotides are TGCAGTGCTACGAATCCGGGACAGGGAGGCACAGATACGCAGTATTTT. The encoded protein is CSATNPGQGGTDTQYF.